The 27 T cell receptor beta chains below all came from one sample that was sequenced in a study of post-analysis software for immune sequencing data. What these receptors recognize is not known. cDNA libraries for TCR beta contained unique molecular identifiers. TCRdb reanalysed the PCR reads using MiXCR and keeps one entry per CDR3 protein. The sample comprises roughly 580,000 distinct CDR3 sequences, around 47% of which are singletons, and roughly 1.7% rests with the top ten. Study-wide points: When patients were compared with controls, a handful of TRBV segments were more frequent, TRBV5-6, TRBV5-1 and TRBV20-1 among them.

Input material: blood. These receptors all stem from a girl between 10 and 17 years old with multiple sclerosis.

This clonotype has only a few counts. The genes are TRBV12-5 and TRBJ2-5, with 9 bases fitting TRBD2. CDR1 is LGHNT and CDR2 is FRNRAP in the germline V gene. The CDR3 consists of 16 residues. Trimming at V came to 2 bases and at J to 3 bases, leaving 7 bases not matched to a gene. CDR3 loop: CASGLHRLADKETQYF. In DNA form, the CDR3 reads TGTGCTAGTGGTTTGCATCGACTAGCGGATAAAGAGACCCAGTACTTC.

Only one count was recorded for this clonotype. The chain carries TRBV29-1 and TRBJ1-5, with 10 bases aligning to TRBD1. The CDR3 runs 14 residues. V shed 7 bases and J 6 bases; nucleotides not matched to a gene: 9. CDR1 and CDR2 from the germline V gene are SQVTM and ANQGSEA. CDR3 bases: TGCAGCGCTGGGGACAGGGGAGCAGTTCAGCCCCAGCATTTT. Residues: CSAGDRGAVQPQHF.

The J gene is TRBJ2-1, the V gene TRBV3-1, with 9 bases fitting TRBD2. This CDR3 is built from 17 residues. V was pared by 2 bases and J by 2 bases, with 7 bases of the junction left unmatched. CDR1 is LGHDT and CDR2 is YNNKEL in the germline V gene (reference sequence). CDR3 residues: CASSQKTSGLPYNEQFF. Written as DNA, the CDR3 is TGTGCCAGCAGCCAAAAAACTAGCGGGCTTCCCTACAATGAGCAGTTCTTC.

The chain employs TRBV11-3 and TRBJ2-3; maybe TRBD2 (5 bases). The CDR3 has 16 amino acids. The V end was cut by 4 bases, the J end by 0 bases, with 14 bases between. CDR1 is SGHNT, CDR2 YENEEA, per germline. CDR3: CASSSGLGGSTDTQYF. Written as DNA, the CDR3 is TGTGCCAGCAGCTCCGGACTGGGCGGTAGCACAGATACGCAGTATTTT. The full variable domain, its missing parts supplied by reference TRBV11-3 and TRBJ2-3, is EAGVVQSPRYKIIEKKQPVAFWCNPISGHNTLYWYLQNLGQGPELLIRYENEEAVDDSQLPKDRFSAERLKGVDSTLKIQPAELGDSAVYLCASSSGLGGSTDTQYFGPGTRLTVL.

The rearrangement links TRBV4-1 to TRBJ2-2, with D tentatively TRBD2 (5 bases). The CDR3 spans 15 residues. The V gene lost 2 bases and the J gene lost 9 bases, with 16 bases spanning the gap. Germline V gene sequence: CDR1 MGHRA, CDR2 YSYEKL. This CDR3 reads CASSQPTGPGRELFF. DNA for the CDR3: TGCGCCAGCAGCCAACCGACGGGTCCGGGAAGGGAGCTGTTTTTT.

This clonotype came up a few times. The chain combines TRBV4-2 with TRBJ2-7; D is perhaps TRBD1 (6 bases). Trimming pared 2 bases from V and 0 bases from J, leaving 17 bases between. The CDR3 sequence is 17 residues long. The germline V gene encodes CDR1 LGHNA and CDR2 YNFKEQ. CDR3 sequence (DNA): TGTGCCAGCAGCCAACTAGACAGGTTCGCAAGCTCCTACGAGCAGTACTTC. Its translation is CASSQLDRFASSYEQYF.

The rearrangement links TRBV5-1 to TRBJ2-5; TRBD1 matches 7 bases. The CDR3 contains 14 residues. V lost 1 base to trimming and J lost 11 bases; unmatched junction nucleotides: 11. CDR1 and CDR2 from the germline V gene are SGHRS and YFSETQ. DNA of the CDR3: TGCGCCAGCAGCTTGTCTGAGGGGGCGGAGGAGCAGTACTTC. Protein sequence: CASSLSEGAEEQYF.

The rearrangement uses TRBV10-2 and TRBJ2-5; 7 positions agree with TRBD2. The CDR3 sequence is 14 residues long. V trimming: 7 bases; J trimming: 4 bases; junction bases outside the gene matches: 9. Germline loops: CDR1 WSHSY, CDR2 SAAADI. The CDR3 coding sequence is TGCGCCAGCATGGGGTGGGGCGGGAGAGAGACCCAGTACTTC. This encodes CASMGWGGRETQYF.

The CDR3 DNA sequence: TGTGCCAGCAGCCCAGGCGGGGGGAGAGCTGAAGCTTTCTTT. Translating it yields CASSPGGGRAEAFF. The V call is TRBV6-5, the J call TRBJ1-1; weak D call: TRBD1 (5 bases). The germline CDR1 and CDR2 sequences are MNHEY and SVGAGI. The CDR3 spans 14 residues. The V gene lost 6 bases and the J gene lost 6 bases, with 17 bases spanning the gap.

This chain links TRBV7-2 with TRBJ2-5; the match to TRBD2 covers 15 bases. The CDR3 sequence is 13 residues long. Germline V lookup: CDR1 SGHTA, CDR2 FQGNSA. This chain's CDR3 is CATGTSGGETQYF. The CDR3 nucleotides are TGTGCTACCGGGACTAGCGGGGGGGAGACCCAGTACTTC.

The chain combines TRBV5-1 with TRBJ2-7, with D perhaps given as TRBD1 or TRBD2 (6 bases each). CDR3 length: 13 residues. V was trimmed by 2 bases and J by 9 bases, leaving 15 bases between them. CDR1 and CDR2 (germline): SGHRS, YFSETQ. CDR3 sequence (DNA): TGCGCCAGCAGCTTTCCGGGGGCTAGTGTGCAGTACTTC. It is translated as CASSFPGASVQYF.

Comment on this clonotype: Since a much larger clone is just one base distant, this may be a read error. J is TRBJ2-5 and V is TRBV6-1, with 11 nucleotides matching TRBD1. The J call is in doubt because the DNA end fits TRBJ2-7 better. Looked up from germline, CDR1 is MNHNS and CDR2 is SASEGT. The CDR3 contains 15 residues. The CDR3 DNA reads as TGTGCCAGCACTCGAACCGGGACAGGGGGTTCCGAGCAGTACTTC. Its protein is CASTRTGTGGSEQYF.

CDR3 DNA: TGTGCCAGCAGTGAAGTCAAGTGGGACGAGCAGTACTTC. Its protein is CASSEVKWDEQYF. This chain uses TRBV2 with TRBJ2-7; D not resolved. Trimming took 1 base from V and 5 from J, leaving 9 bases between them. Germline V lookup: CDR1 SNHLY, CDR2 FYNNEI. This CDR3 spans 13 amino acids.

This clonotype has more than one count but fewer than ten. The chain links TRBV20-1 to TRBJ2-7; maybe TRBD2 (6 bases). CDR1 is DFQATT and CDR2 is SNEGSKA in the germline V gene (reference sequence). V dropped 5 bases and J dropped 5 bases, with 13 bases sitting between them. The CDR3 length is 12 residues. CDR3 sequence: CSASIGGDEQYF. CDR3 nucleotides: TGCAGTGCTTCTATCGGAGGGGACGAGCAGTACTTC.

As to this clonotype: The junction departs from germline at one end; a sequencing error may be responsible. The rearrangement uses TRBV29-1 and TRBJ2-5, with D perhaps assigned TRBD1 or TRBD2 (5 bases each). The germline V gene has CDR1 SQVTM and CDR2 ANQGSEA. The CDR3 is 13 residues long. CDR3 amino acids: CSVAGITGETQYF. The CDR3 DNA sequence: TGCAGTGTTGCAGGGATAACGGGGGAGACCCAGTACTTC.

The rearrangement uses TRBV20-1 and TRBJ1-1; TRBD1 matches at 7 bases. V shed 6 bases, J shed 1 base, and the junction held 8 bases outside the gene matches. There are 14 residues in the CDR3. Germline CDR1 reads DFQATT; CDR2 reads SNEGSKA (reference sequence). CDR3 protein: CSATPTGPNTEAFF. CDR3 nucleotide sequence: TGCAGTGCCACACCGACAGGGCCGAACACTGAAGCTTTCTTT.

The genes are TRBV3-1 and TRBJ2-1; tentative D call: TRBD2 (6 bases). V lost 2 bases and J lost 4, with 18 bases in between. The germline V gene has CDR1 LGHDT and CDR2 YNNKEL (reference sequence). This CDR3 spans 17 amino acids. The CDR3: CASSQIAGTGRYNEQFF. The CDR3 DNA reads TGTGCCAGCAGCCAAATAGCCGGGACTGGAAGATACAATGAGCAGTTCTTC.

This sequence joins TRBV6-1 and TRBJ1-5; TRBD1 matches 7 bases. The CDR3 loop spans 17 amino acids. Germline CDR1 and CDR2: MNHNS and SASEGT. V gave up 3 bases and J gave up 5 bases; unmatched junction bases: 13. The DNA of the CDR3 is TGTGCCAGCAGTGACCAGGGGGGGGTGTCGAGGGATCAGCCCCAGCATTTT. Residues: CASSDQGGVSRDQPQHF.

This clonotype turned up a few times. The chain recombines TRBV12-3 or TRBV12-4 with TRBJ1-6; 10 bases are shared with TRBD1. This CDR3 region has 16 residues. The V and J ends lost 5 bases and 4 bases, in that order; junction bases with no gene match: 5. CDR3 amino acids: CASSDGTGVYNSPLHF. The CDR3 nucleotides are TGTGCCAGCAGTGACGGGACAGGGGTTTATAATTCACCCCTCCACTTT.

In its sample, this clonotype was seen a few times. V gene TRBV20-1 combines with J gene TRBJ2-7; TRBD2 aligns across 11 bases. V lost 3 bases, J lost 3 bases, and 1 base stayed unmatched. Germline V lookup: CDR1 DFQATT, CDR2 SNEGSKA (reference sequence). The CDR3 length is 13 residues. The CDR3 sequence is CSASSGGGYEQYF. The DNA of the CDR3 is TGCAGTGCTAGTAGCGGGGGGGGCTACGAGCAGTACTTC.

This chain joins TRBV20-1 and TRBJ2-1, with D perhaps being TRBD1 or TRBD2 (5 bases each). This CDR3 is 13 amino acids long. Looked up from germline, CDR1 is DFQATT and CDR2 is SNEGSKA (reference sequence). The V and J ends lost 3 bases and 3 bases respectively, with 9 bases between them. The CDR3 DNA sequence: TGCAGTGCTAGCGGGGCAATCTACAATGAGCAGTTCTTC. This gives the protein CSASGAIYNEQFF.

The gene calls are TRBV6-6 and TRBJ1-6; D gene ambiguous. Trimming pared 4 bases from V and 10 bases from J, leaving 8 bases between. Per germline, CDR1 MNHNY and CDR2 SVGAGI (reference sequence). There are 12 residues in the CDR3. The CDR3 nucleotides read TGTGCCAGCAGTTTCAGTGTATCACCCCTCCACTTT. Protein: CASSFSVSPLHF.

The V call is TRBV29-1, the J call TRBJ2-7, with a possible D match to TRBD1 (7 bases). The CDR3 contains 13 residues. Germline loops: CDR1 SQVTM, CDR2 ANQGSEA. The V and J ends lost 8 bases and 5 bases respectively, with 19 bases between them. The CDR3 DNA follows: TGCAGCTCCTGGGGGGACACAGGGGACGAGCAGTACTTC. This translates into CSSWGDTGDEQYF.

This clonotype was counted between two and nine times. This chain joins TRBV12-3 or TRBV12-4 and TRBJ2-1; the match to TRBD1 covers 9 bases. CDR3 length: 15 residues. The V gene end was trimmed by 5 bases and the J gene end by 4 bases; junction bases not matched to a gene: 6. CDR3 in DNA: TGTGCCAGCAGTCCCTATGGACAGGGGTACAATGAGCAGTTCTTC. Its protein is CASSPYGQGYNEQFF.

The chain's CDR3 is CASSSGQDSYNEQFF. As DNA, the CDR3 is TGTGCCAGCAGCTCGGGACAGGACTCCTACAATGAGCAGTTCTTC. The rearrangement joins TRBV7-9 to TRBJ2-1, with TRBD1 matching 8 bases. The V gene end was trimmed by 4 bases and the J gene end by 0 bases; junction bases not matched to a gene: 2. Germline V gene lookup returns CDR1 SEHNR and CDR2 FQNEAQ (reference sequence). The CDR3 has 15 amino acids.

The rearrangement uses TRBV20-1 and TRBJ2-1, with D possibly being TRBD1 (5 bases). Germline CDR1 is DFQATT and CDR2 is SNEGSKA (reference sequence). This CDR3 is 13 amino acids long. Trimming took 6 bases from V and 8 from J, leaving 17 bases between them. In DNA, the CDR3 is TGCAGTGCCAGAAGCGTGCAGGGCGATGAGCAGTTCTTC. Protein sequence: CSARSVQGDEQFF.

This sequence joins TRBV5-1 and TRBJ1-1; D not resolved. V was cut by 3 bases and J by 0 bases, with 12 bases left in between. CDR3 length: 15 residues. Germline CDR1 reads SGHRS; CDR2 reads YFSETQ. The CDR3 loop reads CASSSRSLMNTEAFF. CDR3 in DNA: TGCGCCAGCAGCTCCAGGTCACTGATGAACACTGAAGCTTTCTTT.